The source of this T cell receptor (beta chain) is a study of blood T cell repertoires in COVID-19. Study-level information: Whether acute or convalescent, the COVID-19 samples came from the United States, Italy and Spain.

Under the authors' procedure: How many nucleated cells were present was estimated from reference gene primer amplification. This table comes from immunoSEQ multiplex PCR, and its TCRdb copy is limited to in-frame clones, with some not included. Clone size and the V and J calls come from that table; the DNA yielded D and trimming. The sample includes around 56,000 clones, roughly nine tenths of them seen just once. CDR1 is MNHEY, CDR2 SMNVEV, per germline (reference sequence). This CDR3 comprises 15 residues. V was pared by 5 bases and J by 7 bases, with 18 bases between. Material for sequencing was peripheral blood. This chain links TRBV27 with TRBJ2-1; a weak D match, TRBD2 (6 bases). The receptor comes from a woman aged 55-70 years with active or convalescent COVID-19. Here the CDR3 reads CASSHRLGAQNEQFF. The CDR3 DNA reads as TGTGCCAGCAGTCATAGACTAGGGGCTCAAAATGAGCAGTTCTTC.